This TCR beta chain appears in the sequencing data of a study of blood T cell repertoires in COVID-19. The wider study: COVID-19 samples, acute and convalescent, were from the United States, Italy and Spain. Sample material is recorded as cDNA or gDNA derived from T cells, B-cell-depleted T cells, or PBMCs.

Original handling: Reference gene primer amplification yielded estimated nucleated cell counts. Some clones are missing from TCRdb's copy, which holds only in-frame ones; the method was immunoSEQ multiplex PCR. Clonal size and the V and J genes are those of that table, whereas D and trimming came from the DNA. The data contain about 170,000 clones, 70% to 85% of them singletons. V lost 3 bases and J lost 4; bases outside the gene matches: 12. This CDR3 has 17 amino acids. CDR1 is ENHRY and CDR2 is SYGVKD in the germline V gene. The receptor was isolated from a man in his 60s who had recovered from COVID-19. The chain has TRBV10-3 and TRBJ2-3; 8 bases agree with TRBD2. The sequencing input was peripheral blood. The CDR3, as DNA: TGTGCCATCAGTGACTCTAATAGCGGGGAGATCGCAGATACGCAGTATTTT. Translating gives CAISDSNSGEIADTQYF.